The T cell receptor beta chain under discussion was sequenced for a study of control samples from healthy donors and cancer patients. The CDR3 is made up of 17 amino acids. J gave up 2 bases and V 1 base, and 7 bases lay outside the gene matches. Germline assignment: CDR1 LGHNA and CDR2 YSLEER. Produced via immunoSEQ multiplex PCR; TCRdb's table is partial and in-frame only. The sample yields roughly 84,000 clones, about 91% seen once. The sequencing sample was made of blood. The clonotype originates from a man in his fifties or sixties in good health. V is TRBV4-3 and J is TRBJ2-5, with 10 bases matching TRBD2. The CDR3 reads CASSQVTPSGGQETQYF. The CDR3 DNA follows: TGCGCCAGCAGCCAAGTGACTCCTAGCGGGGGACAAGAGACCCAGTACTTC.